A selection of T cell receptor beta chains follows, all from one sample in a study of CD8 T cells in ankylosing spondylitis. In TCRdb, the 5' RACE reads were re-called with MiXCR into one record per CDR3 protein. The sample includes some 140,000 distinct CDR3 sequences, roughly 18% of them seen just once. Sequenced material: blood, either unsorted or a sorted T cell fraction (not recorded which). The receptors derive from a male donor with ankylosing spondylitis. CDR3s include the opening cysteine and the closing phenylalanine or tryptophan. Fields, in order: CDR3 length, J gene, V gene, CDR3 protein.

>11|TRBJ2-7|TRBV2
CASSGGIGIGF
>15|TRBJ2-5|TRBV5-1
CASSFEGGPSETQYF
>14|TRBJ2-1|TRBV11-2
CASSFTGTYNEQFF
>12|TRBJ2-7|TRBV9
CASSVDGAEQYF
>17|TRBJ2-6|TRBV7-9
CASSLEGTPLGANVLTF
>13|TRBJ2-5|TRBV29-1
CSVVGPDQETQYF
>15|TRBJ2-1|TRBV4-3
CASSPIAHSYNEQFF
>16|TRBJ2-7|TRBV4-1
CASSPGPASSSYEQYF
>15|TRBJ2-7|TRBV7-9
CASSPSGRAPYEQYF
>15|TRBJ2-3|TRBV28
CASSLAGRGTDTQYF
>14|TRBJ2-1|TRBV29-1
CSVEGTGSYNEQFF
>12|TRBJ2-1|TRBV7-9
CASSFGPDEQFF
>14|TRBJ1-2|TRBV20-1
CSASYRENNYGYTF
>18|TRBJ1-1|TRBV5-1
CASSPGGSFGAQLTEAFF
>14|TRBJ2-1|TRBV3-1
CASSQVSGAGEQFF
>23|TRBJ2-1|TRBV6-4
CASSRTPYLLGTSGRAVSNEQFF
>14|TRBJ1-5|TRBV12-3/TRBV12-4
CASGTIYSNQPQHF
>17|TRBJ2-5|TRBV27
CASSLTGQQLGVETQYF
>15|TRBJ2-5|TRBV24-1
CATSDFSGTQETQYF
>16|TRBJ2-7|TRBV13
CASSFETSGRSYEQYF
>15|TRBJ2-1|TRBV7-9
CASSPGLGERNEQFF
>19|TRBJ2-7|TRBV24-1
CATSDPAPGLAGLDYEQYF
>14|TRBJ2-3|TRBV7-8
CATRLAGSTDTQYF